A single sample is the source of the 20 T cell receptor beta chains below, sequenced in a study of T cell repertoires in cytomegalovirus infection. TCRdb reanalysed the reads using MiXCR and keeps one entry per CDR3 protein. The sample has about 180,000 distinct CDR3 sequences; about a sixth are singletons. The sequencing sample was made of CD8+ T cells from PBMCs. The receptors come from a human donor in good health (CMV status not recorded). Some clones in this sample may be carry-over from other donors' samples.

This clonotype was counted only a few times. J is TRBJ2-5 and V is TRBV7-6; D ambiguous. Trimming cost V 1 base and J 6 bases, with 9 bases left between them. CDR1 and CDR2 from the germline V gene are SGHVS and FNYEAQ. This CDR3 comprises 13 residues. The CDR3 DNA is TGTGCCAGCAGCTTAGACCCTGCCAAGACCCAGTACTTC. Translating it yields CASSLDPAKTQYF.

The chain has TRBV25-1 and TRBJ2-3; perhaps TRBD1 as D (6 bases). The CDR3 spans 14 residues. Germline V gives CDR1 MGHDK, CDR2 SYGVNS. The V gene lost 3 bases and the J gene lost 2 bases, with 9 bases spanning the gap. CDR3 protein: CASSEDSLTDTQYF. The CDR3 DNA is TGTGCCAGCAGTGAGGACAGCCTCACAGATACGCAGTATTTT.

For the CDR3, the DNA is TGTGCCACCAGCAGAGCTCGGGGGGGCCCCAGTGGTACGCAGTATTTT. Translating gives CATSRARGGPSGTQYF. This chain uses TRBV15 with TRBJ2-3; 8 nucleotides match TRBD2. Trimming cost V 1 base and J 8 bases; bases outside gene matches: 11. Germline lookup yields CDR1 LNHNV and CDR2 YYDKDF (reference sequence). CDR3 length: 16 amino acids.

The chain carries TRBV29-1 and TRBJ2-7, with D hard to call. The CDR3 is 14 residues long. Trimming took off 5 bases at V and 2 bases at J, with 16 bases between the two ends. Germline assignment: CDR1 SQVTM and CDR2 ANQGSEA. CDR3 bases: TGCAGCGTTCATCTTATGAATTCCCCCTACGAGCAGTACTTC. Translating it yields CSVHLMNSPYEQYF.

The chain couples TRBV28 to TRBJ1-5; D is possibly TRBD1 (6 bases). V was clipped by 11 bases and J by 5 bases, with 16 bases between them. The CDR3 consists of 13 residues. Germline values: CDR1 MDHEN, CDR2 SYDVKM. The CDR3 sequence is CASQGWAYQPQHF. CDR3 DNA sequence: TGTGCCTCACAGGGATGGGCTTATCAGCCCCAGCATTTT. Combining the CDR3 with reference TRBV28 and TRBJ1-5 gives the whole variable domain DVKVTQSSRYLVKRTGEKVFLECVQDMDHENMFWYRQDPGLGLRLIYFSYDVKMKEKGDIPEGYSVSREKKERFSLILESASTNQTSMYLCASQGWAYQPQHFGDGTRLSIL.

The genes are TRBV7-9 and TRBJ1-4; no firm D call. Deletions cut 0 bases from V and 8 bases from J, with 13 bases between. The germline gives CDR1 SEHNR, CDR2 FQNEAQ (reference sequence). CDR3 size: 15 residues. CDR3 in amino acids: CASSLARGMEEKLFF. DNA for the CDR3: TGTGCCAGCAGCTTAGCGCGGGGAATGGAGGAAAAACTGTTTTTT.

This chain connects TRBV11-2 to TRBJ2-4; D unresolved. This CDR3 is built from 14 residues. The V gene lost 4 bases and the J gene lost 5 bases, with 12 bases spanning the gap. Germline V gives CDR1 SGHAT, CDR2 FQNNGV. CDR3 sequence (DNA): TGTGCCAGCAGCTCCGACAAGGAACAAAACATTCAGTACTTC. It translates to CASSSDKEQNIQYF.

This clonotype was counted at least ten times. This chain joins TRBV7-2 and TRBJ2-1; TRBD2 matches 8 bases. Germline CDR1 reads SGHTA; CDR2 reads FQGNSA. The CDR3 has 16 residues. Germline trimming cut 3 bases from V and 5 bases from J; bases unmatched to any gene: 9. The CDR3 DNA is TGTGCCAGCAGCTTCCGGACTAGCCAGACTAACAATGAGCAGTTCTTC. Its translation is CASSFRTSQTNNEQFF.

The chain joins TRBV7-2 to TRBJ2-3; D tentatively reads TRBD1 or TRBD2 (5 bases each). The CDR3 runs to 13 residues. Germline assignment: CDR1 SGHTA and CDR2 FQGNSA. Trimming removed 7 bases from V and 2 bases from J, with 10 bases in between. CDR3 DNA sequence: TGTGCCAGCACTGAGGGGATCACAGATACGCAGTATTTT. It specifies CASTEGITDTQYF.

This clonotype has more than one count but fewer than ten. This chain joins TRBV12-3 or TRBV12-4 and TRBJ2-1; the D call may be TRBD1 or TRBD2 (6 bases each). V gave up 6 bases and J gave up 9 bases, with 15 bases separating them. The CDR3 spans 13 residues. The CDR3 nucleotides read TGTGCCAGCAGGCCCTCGACGGGGGCTGAGCAGTTCTTC. This gives the protein CASRPSTGAEQFF.

The chain joins TRBV6-6 to TRBJ2-1, with D uncertain. The CDR3 covers 16 residues. Per the germline V gene, CDR1 is MNHNY and CDR2 is SVGAGI (reference sequence). V dropped 0 bases and J dropped 2 bases, with 11 bases sitting between them. The CDR3 nucleotides read TGTGCCAGCAGTTACTCAACCGGGCCCCCCTACAATGAGCAGTTCTTC. Translated, it gives CASSYSTGPPYNEQFF.

V usage is TRBV20-1 and J usage is TRBJ2-7; D perhaps matches TRBD1 (6 bases). CDR3 length: 13 residues. The V and J ends lost 6 bases and 2 bases respectively, with 14 bases between them. From germline, CDR1 is DFQATT and CDR2 SNEGSKA (reference sequence). The CDR3 region is CSAPGRDTYEQYF. CDR3 bases: TGCAGTGCCCCCGGAAGGGACACCTACGAGCAGTACTTC.

This clonotype has just a few counts. The V and J genes are TRBV7-2 and TRBJ1-5; TRBD1 aligns across 7 bases. Unmatched junction bases numbered 9, after V lost 3 bases and J lost 4 bases. Germline values: CDR1 SGHTA, CDR2 FQGNSA. The CDR3 spans 16 residues. CDR3 in DNA: TGTGCCAGCAGCTTCGCCGGGACAGACTCTAATCAGCCCCAGCATTTT. Translated, it gives CASSFAGTDSNQPQHF.

This clonotype has only a few counts. V and J are TRBV7-2 and TRBJ2-1; either TRBD1 or TRBD2 may supply D (5 bases each). Germline assignment: CDR1 SGHTA and CDR2 FQGNSA. V lost 3 bases and J 0 bases, leaving 15 bases between the germline ends. CDR3 size: 17 residues. CDR3 nucleotide sequence: TGTGCCAGCAGCTTGGGACGATCAAAGAGCTCCTACAATGAGCAGTTCTTC. Protein: CASSLGRSKSSYNEQFF.

This clonotype was picked up a small number of times. The chain carries TRBV7-8 and TRBJ1-2, with unresolved D. Trimming left V 1 base short and J 6 bases short, with 9 bases between. The CDR3 has 13 residues. Germline CDR1 and CDR2: SGHVS and FQNEAQ. This CDR3 is CASSLGGVNGYTF. The DNA for the CDR3 is TGTGCCAGCAGCTTAGGCGGGGTGAATGGCTACACCTTC.

V is TRBV7-4 and J is TRBJ2-7, with D uncertain. Trimming took 5 bases from V and 0 from J, leaving 11 bases between them. Per germline, CDR1 SGHVT and CDR2 SQSDAQ. The CDR3 covers 14 residues. The CDR3 sequence: CASSVPSNSYEQYF. The DNA of the CDR3 is TGTGCCAGCAGCGTCCCAAGCAACTCCTACGAGCAGTACTTC.

The V call is TRBV7-6, the J call TRBJ2-1; the D gene is possibly TRBD2 (7 bases). Per the germline V gene, CDR1 is SGHVS and CDR2 is FNYEAQ. The CDR3 is made up of 12 amino acids. The V end was cut by 10 bases, the J end by 5 bases, with 12 bases between. The CDR3 loop is CATRGADNEQFF. CDR3 in DNA: TGTGCCACTCGGGGGGCGGACAATGAGCAGTTCTTC.

This chain links TRBV4-1 with TRBJ2-5, with 10 nucleotides matching TRBD2. The length of the CDR3 is 17 residues. CDR1 and CDR2 (germline): MGHRA, YSYEKL. The trim removed 0 bases at V and 2 bases at J, leaving 6 bases unmatched. The CDR3 region has the DNA TGCGCCAGCAGCCAAGAGCCTAGCGGGGGCATACAAGAGACCCAGTACTTC. Amino acid sequence: CASSQEPSGGIQETQYF.

This clonotype has a handful of counts. The chain has TRBV6-5 and TRBJ2-1, with a weak D call TRBD1 (6 bases). In germline, CDR1 is MNHEY, CDR2 SVGAGI. There are 14 residues in the CDR3. The germline V and J ends were trimmed by 0 bases and 6 bases, with 9 bases remaining between them. CDR3 DNA: TGTGCCAGCAGTTACTCGACAGGTGGCAATGAGCAGTTCTTC. Translated: CASSYSTGGNEQFF.

This chain connects TRBV6-5 to TRBJ2-3; D may be TRBD1 (6 bases). This CDR3 comprises 14 residues. Per the germline V gene, CDR1 is MNHEY and CDR2 is SVGAGI. Trimming shortened V by 2 bases and J by 3 bases, and 9 bases separated the two germline ends. The CDR3 region has the DNA TGTGCCAGCAGTTACGTGCAGGGGACAGATACGCAGTATTTT. This codes for CASSYVQGTDTQYF.